This T cell receptor (beta chain) was observed in a study of vaccination and CD4 T cells after COVID-19. Across the whole study: The convalescents comprised six males and four females, two of them Hispanic. Median time from second vaccine dose to sampling was roughly 76 days (14 to 241). Overall study findings and caveats: Spike mono-reactive status applied to 304 of 307 vaccine-specific clones in convalescent patients.

With regard to this clonotype: Antigen unknown.

The sample's treatment: roughly 10-day PBMC culture with coronavirus spike peptide pools or control peptides (ViraFEST assay). Positive PCR tests dated from March to December 2020, predating US Alpha, Beta and Delta variants. CDR3 length: 14 amino acids. V lost 2 bases to trimming and J lost 4 bases, with 9 bases between them. Germline V lookup: CDR1 ENHRY, CDR2 SYGVKD. Sequencing of the DNA from cultured CD4+ T cells was carried out with the Oncomine TCR Beta short-read assay. TCRdb re-analysed the PCR reads in MiXCR, keeping a single row per CDR3 protein. The sample contains about 20,000 distinct CDR3 sequences, 43% of which appear only once.

J is TRBJ2-1 and V is TRBV10-3; D is perhaps TRBD2 (5 bases). The specimen was CD4+ T cells from blood, cultured in vitro. The TCR was taken from a human donor who had recovered from COVID-19. The DNA of the CDR3 is TGTGCCATCAGTGAGGAGGGTCCGTACAATGAGCAGTTCTTC. This codes for CAISEEGPYNEQFF.